Listed here are 30 T cell receptor beta chains from one sample, sequenced in a study of Ad26.COV2.S vaccination and SARS-CoV-2 variants. Measured with immunoSEQ multiplex PCR; TCRdb has only the in-frame clones, and not every one. The repertoire holds hundreds of thousands of clones, with about nine tenths as singletons. Stated treatment: about 20 received Ad26.COV2.S at low or high dose, single or two shots; about 5 received placebo; per-sample allocation not given. Collection of the samples took place on day 63 after the first injection of vaccine or placebo. Here the sequenced sample was peripheral blood, taken in a trial of Ad26.COV2.S vaccine versus placebo. All receptors come from a person between 18 and 60 years old who received the Ad26.COV2.S COVID-19 vaccine or a placebo.

As to this clone: Within the sample, other DNA sequences also encode this same CDR3. The rearrangement uses TRBV5-6 and TRBJ1-1; D call uncertain. This CDR3 is 13 amino acids long. Trimming took 0 bases from V and 1 from J, leaving 4 bases between them. Germline V gives CDR1 SGHDT, CDR2 YYEEEE. The DNA of the CDR3 is TGTGCCAGCAGCTTGGACAGGAACACTGAAGCTTTCTTT. As protein: CASSLDRNTEAFF. The full variable domain, its missing parts supplied by reference TRBV5-6 and TRBJ1-1, is DAGVTQSPTHLIKTRGQQVTLRCSPKSGHDTVSWYQQALGQGPQFIFQYYEEEERQRGNFPDRFSGHQFPNYSSELNVNALLLGDSALYLCASSLDRNTEAFFGQGTRLTVV.

Here the CDR3 reads CATSRDLRTEKETQYF. CDR3 nucleotides: TGTGCCACCAGCAGAGATCTCCGGACGGAAAAAGAGACCCAGTACTTC. The chain carries TRBV15 and TRBJ2-5; D call uncertain. V lost 0 bases and J lost 3, with 14 bases in between. Germline-derived CDR1 and CDR2 are LNHNV and YYDKDF (reference sequence). The CDR3 totals 16 residues.

The V call is TRBV10-3, the J call TRBJ2-2, with 12 bases identical to TRBD2. The J segment lost 0 bases and the V segment lost 3 bases, leaving 8 bases of the junction unmatched. This CDR3 is 19 amino acids long. Germline assignment: CDR1 ENHRY and CDR2 SYGVKD. Here the CDR3 reads CAISDTLAGGLTNTGELFF. The CDR3 DNA reads TGTGCCATCAGTGATACACTAGCGGGGGGTTTAACGAACACCGGGGAGCTGTTTTTT.

This rearrangement joins TRBV7-9 to TRBJ2-1; 8 bases are shared with TRBD2. V dropped 6 bases and J dropped 8; count of bases not matched to a gene: 12. The V gene's germline CDR1 is SEHNR and CDR2 FQNEAQ (reference sequence). This CDR3 is 15 amino acids long. The CDR3 loop reads CASSFPGGGPHEQFF. The CDR3 DNA follows: TGTGCCAGCAGTTTCCCGGGCGGGGGGCCCCATGAGCAGTTCTTC.

The chain combines TRBV20-1 with TRBJ1-1, with D possibly matching TRBD1 (5 bases). The CDR3 runs 14 residues. Germline V lookup: CDR1 DFQATT, CDR2 SNEGSKA (reference sequence). Trimming removed 3 bases at V and 1 base at J, with 12 bases between. The CDR3 DNA reads TGCAGTGCTAGTAGGGGCAGGGAGAACACTGAAGCTTTCTTT. This codes for CSASRGRENTEAFF.

CDR3 protein: CATSTGTVEKLFF. CDR3 nucleotides: TGTGCCACCAGCACCGGGACAGTTGAAAAACTGTTTTTT. V gene TRBV15 combines with J gene TRBJ1-4; 7 bases are shared with TRBD1. The CDR3 totals 13 residues. Trimming cost V 4 bases and J 7 bases; bases outside gene matches: 3. Germline V gene lookup returns CDR1 LNHNV and CDR2 YYDKDF (reference sequence).

The chain employs TRBV27 and TRBJ1-3; D remains ambiguous. The CDR3 extends over 14 amino acids. V was shortened by 3 bases and J by 7 bases, with 13 bases between the two germline ends. CDR1 MNHEY and CDR2 SMNVEV come from the germline V gene (reference sequence). In DNA, the CDR3 is TGTGCCAGCAGTTTGGCAGGTACCGGGAACACCATATATTTT. Residues: CASSLAGTGNTIYF.

This clone was seen a few times. This rearrangement joins TRBV9 to TRBJ2-7; D is unresolved. Trimming left V 0 bases short and J 4 bases short, with 14 bases between. The CDR3 runs 15 residues. The germline V gene has CDR1 SGDLS and CDR2 YYNGEE. The DNA of the CDR3 is TGTGCCAGCAGCGTAGATCCCCTCCGTGCGTACGAGCAGTACTTC. Its protein product is CASSVDPLRAYEQYF.

The chain combines TRBV4-1 with TRBJ1-6; tentative D call: TRBD1 (5 bases). The germline V and J ends were trimmed by 1 base and 5 bases, with 12 bases remaining between them. The CDR3 is made up of 16 amino acids. Germline V gene lookup returns CDR1 MGHRA and CDR2 YSYEKL. CDR3 sequence (DNA): TGCGCCAGCAGCCAAGCGTCGTGGGGGGATAATTCACCCCTCCACTTT. Its protein product is CASSQASWGDNSPLHF.

This clone is a singleton in its sample. This chain joins TRBV4-2 and TRBJ1-5; D call uncertain. The CDR3 totals 13 residues. CDR1 and CDR2 from the germline V gene are LGHNA and YNFKEQ. V lost 1 base, J lost 9 bases, and 10 bases lay in between. Here the CDR3 reads CASSQVEKGPQHF. The CDR3 region has the DNA TGTGCCAGCAGCCAAGTCGAGAAGGGGCCCCAGCATTTT.

V and J are TRBV7-9 and TRBJ2-5, with 13 nucleotides matching TRBD2. From germline, CDR1 is SEHNR and CDR2 FQNEAQ (reference sequence). The CDR3 runs 13 residues. Trimming removed 5 bases from V and 14 bases from J; junction bases left unmatched: 8. Written as DNA, the CDR3 is TGTGCCAGCAGCCCCCGGACTAGCGGGGGACTATACTTC. It encodes CASSPRTSGGLYF.

The chain carries TRBV30 and TRBJ1-2, with D unclear. This CDR3 has 12 residues. The ends were cut back, 5 bases at V and 3 bases at J, with 10 bases in the middle. CDR1 GTSNPN and CDR2 SVGIG come from the germline V gene (reference sequence). CDR3 nucleotide sequence: TGTGCCTGGTCAACAGACTACTATGGCTACACCTTC. Protein sequence: CAWSTDYYGYTF.

The J gene is TRBJ2-7, the V gene TRBV11-2; tentative D call: TRBD1 (6 bases). V shed 1 base and J shed 3 bases, with 10 bases lying between them. The CDR3 length is 14 residues. The V gene's germline CDR1 is SGHAT and CDR2 FQNNGV. CDR3 protein: CASSLGGGGYEQYF. DNA for the CDR3: TGTGCCAGCAGCTTAGGTGGGGGCGGCTACGAGCAGTACTTC.

V usage is TRBV6-2 or TRBV6-3 and J usage is TRBJ2-1; 10 bases match TRBD1. J gave up 6 bases and V 6 bases, and 8 bases lay outside the gene matches. This CDR3 has 15 residues. Per germline, CDR1 MNHEY and CDR2 SVGEGT. Here the CDR3 reads CASSAAGTGVNEQFF. The CDR3 DNA sequence: TGTGCCAGCAGCGCAGCCGGGACAGGGGTCAATGAGCAGTTCTTC.

This chain uses TRBV5-6 with TRBJ1-5; no clear D gene. The germline V gene encodes CDR1 SGHDT and CDR2 YYEEEE. The CDR3 covers 16 residues. V was cut by 2 bases and J by 4 bases, with 16 bases left in between. The CDR3 region is CASSFAGSFRNQPQHF. CDR3 nucleotides: TGTGCCAGCAGCTTCGCAGGTTCCTTTCGAAATCAGCCCCAGCATTTT.

The chain has TRBV14 and TRBJ1-1; D possibly corresponds to TRBD1 (5 bases). Germline values: CDR1 SGHDN, CDR2 FVKESK. V gave up 3 bases and J gave up 5 bases, with 10 bases separating them. The CDR3 is 13 residues long. This CDR3 reads CASSQGTWTEAFF. CDR3 DNA sequence: TGTGCCAGCAGCCAGGGGACGTGGACTGAAGCTTTCTTT.

This chain connects TRBV18 to TRBJ1-1; 7 nucleotides line up with TRBD1. The CDR3 extends over 12 amino acids. With 5 bases clipped from V and 4 bases from J, the junction kept 1 base outside the gene matches. Looked up from germline, CDR1 is KGHSH and CDR2 is LQKENI. The CDR3 DNA sequence: TGTGCCAGCTCAGGGGACAGCACTGAAGCTTTCTTT. Translating it yields CASSGDSTEAFF.

The chain joins TRBV4-3 to TRBJ2-1; weak D call: TRBD2 (5 bases). Germline-derived CDR1 and CDR2 are LGHNA and YSLEER. The V end lost 0 bases, the J end lost 2 bases, and 14 bases lay between the germline ends. The CDR3 spans 17 residues. The CDR3 DNA is TGCGCCAGCAGCCAAGATCGGACTGACCTTCCCTACAATGAGCAGTTCTTC. It is translated as CASSQDRTDLPYNEQFF.

This chain connects TRBV5-4 to TRBJ1-3; tentatively, D is TRBD1 (6 bases). Trimming removed 7 bases at V and 2 bases at J, with 16 bases between. This CDR3 has 15 residues. Germline V CDR1 and CDR2: SGHNT, YYREEE (reference sequence). This chain's CDR3 is CASAKGGPAGNTIYF. In nucleotides, the CDR3 is TGTGCCAGCGCCAAGGGGGGGCCAGCTGGAAACACCATATATTTT.

The genes are TRBV7-9 and TRBJ2-7, with 7 positions matching TRBD2. This CDR3 is built from 16 residues. Germline lookup yields CDR1 SEHNR and CDR2 FQNEAQ (reference sequence). The trim removed 4 bases at V and 0 bases at J, leaving 9 bases unmatched. CDR3 in DNA: TGTGCCAGCAGCTCCAGCCGGGGGGAACTCTCCTACGAGCAGTACTTC. This translates into CASSSSRGELSYEQYF.

V usage is TRBV9 and J usage is TRBJ2-1; 7 nucleotides match TRBD2. V gave up 3 bases and J gave up 8 bases; unmatched junction bases: 5. The germline V gene has CDR1 SGDLS and CDR2 YYNGEE. The length of the CDR3 is 13 residues. The CDR3 protein is CASSEAGRDEQFF. In nucleotides, the CDR3 is TGTGCCAGCAGCGAGGCGGGGAGGGATGAGCAGTTCTTC.

The chain recombines TRBV4-1 with TRBJ2-1, with no clear D. The CDR3 is made up of 14 amino acids. The germline V gene has CDR1 MGHRA and CDR2 YSYEKL. Trimming pared 1 base from V and 3 bases from J, leaving 7 bases between. The CDR3 region has the DNA TGCGCCAGCAGCCAAGTTTTGGGCTACAATGAGCAGTTCTTC. As protein: CASSQVLGYNEQFF.

V and J are TRBV7-9 and TRBJ1-6, with no clear D. V was shortened by 0 bases and J by 7 bases, with 10 bases between the two germline ends. Germline-derived CDR1 and CDR2 are SEHNR and FQNEAQ (reference sequence). The CDR3 extends over 15 amino acids. For the CDR3, the DNA is TGTGCCAGCAGCTTAGCGCTGGTTGTGAATTCACCCCTCCACTTT. This encodes CASSLALVVNSPLHF.

This chain links TRBV13 with TRBJ2-7; no definite D call. CDR1 and CDR2 from the germline V gene are PRHDT and FYEKMQ (reference sequence). The CDR3 loop spans 13 amino acids. V lost 7 bases and J 2 bases, leaving 12 bases between the germline ends. Written as DNA, the CDR3 is TGTGCCAGCAAGAGAAGGAGCACCTACGAGCAGTACTTC. Amino acid sequence: CASKRRSTYEQYF.

The rearrangement joins TRBV5-1 to TRBJ2-5, with TRBD2 matching 11 bases. The length of the CDR3 is 16 residues. Per germline, CDR1 SGHRS and CDR2 YFSETQ. The trim removed 1 base at V and 0 bases at J, leaving 2 bases unmatched. DNA for the CDR3: TGCGCCAGCAGCTTGACGACTAGCGGGGACCAAGAGACCCAGTACTTC. This sequence encodes CASSLTTSGDQETQYF.

The DNA for the CDR3 is TGTGCCAGCTCACTGGGACGAGGGAACACTGAAGCTTTCTTT. As protein: CASSLGRGNTEAFF. The J gene is TRBJ1-1, the V gene TRBV18; TRBD1 might be the D (5 bases). Germline CDR1 KGHSH, CDR2 LQKENI. The CDR3 contains 14 residues. Trimming removed 4 bases from V and 1 base from J, with 10 bases in between.

The V gene is TRBV19, the J gene TRBJ1-3; maybe TRBD1 (5 bases). Trimming removed 6 bases at V and 2 bases at J, with 8 bases between. The CDR3 has 13 residues. Germline V gives CDR1 LNHDA, CDR2 SQIVND (reference sequence). The CDR3 sequence is CASRARAGNTIYF. DNA for the CDR3: TGTGCCAGTAGGGCCAGGGCTGGAAACACCATATATTTT.

This clone has only one observation. V and J are TRBV2 and TRBJ2-7; a weak D match, TRBD2 (5 bases). Trimming pared 1 base from V and 0 bases from J, leaving 10 bases between. Germline CDR1 is SNHLY and CDR2 is FYNNEI. The CDR3 spans 15 residues. The CDR3 spells CASSEDSGSSYEQYF. For the CDR3, the DNA is TGTGCCAGCAGTGAAGATTCGGGAAGCTCCTACGAGCAGTACTTC.

The chain links TRBV13 to TRBJ2-7; D may be TRBD2 (6 bases). Germline loops: CDR1 PRHDT, CDR2 FYEKMQ (reference sequence). Trimming stripped 5 bases from V and 4 bases from J, with 15 bases between. The CDR3 length is 14 residues. CDR3 sequence: CASSQSGEWYEQYF. In DNA, the CDR3 is TGTGCCAGCAGCCAATCGGGGGAGTGGTACGAGCAGTACTTC.

The gene calls are TRBV19 and TRBJ2-3, with no clear D. CDR1 is LNHDA, CDR2 SQIVND, per germline (reference sequence). The CDR3 covers 15 residues. With 7 bases removed from V and 0 bases from J, the gap between germline ends came to 14 bases. Written as DNA, the CDR3 is TGTGCCAGTACCCAGTACGGGCTTAGCACAGATACGCAGTATTTT. Its translation is CASTQYGLSTDTQYF. Together with reference TRBV19 and TRBJ2-3, the CDR3 gives the full variable domain: DGGITQSPKYLFRKEGQNVTLSCEQNLNHDAMYWYRQDPGQGLRLIYYSQIVNDFQKGDIAEGYSVSREKKESFPLTVTSAQKNPTAFYLCASTQYGLSTDTQYFGPGTRLTVL.